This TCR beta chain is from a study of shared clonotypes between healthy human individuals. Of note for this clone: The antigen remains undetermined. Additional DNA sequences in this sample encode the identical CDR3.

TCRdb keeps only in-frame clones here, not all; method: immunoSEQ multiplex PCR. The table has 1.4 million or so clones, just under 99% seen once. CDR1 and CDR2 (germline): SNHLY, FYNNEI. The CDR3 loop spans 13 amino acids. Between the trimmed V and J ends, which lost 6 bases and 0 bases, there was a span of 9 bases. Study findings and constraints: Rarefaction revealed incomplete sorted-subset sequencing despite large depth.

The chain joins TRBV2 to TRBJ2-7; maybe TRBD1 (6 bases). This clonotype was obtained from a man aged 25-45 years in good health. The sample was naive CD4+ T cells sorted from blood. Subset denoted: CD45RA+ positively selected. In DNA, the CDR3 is TGTGCCAGCAGCCGGGACAACTCCTACGAGCAGTACTTC. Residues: CASSRDNSYEQYF.